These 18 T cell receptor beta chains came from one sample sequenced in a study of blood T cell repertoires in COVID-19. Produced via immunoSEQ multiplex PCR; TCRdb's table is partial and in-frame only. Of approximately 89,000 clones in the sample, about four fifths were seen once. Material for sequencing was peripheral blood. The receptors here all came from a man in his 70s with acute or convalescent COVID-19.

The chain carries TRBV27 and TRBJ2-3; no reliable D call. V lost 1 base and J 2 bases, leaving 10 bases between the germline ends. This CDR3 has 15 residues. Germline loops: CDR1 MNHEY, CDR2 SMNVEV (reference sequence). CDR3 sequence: CASSLFGLTTDTQYF. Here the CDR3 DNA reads TGTGCCAGCAGTTTATTTGGCCTTACCACAGATACGCAGTATTTT.

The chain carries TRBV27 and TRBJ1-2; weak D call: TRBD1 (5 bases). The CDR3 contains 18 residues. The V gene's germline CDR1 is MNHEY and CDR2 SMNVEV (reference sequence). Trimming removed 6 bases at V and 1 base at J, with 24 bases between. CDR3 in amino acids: CASSSLGGGASRNYGYTF. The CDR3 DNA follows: TGTGCCAGCAGCTCCTTGGGTGGAGGGGCGTCCCGTAACTATGGCTACACCTTC.

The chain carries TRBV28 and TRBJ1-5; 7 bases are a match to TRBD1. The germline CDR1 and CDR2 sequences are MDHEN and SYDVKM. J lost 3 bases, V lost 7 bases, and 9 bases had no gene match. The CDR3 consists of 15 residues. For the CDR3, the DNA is TGTGCCAGCACCCGCCCCGGGACAGTCAATCAGCCCCAGCATTTT. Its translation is CASTRPGTVNQPQHF.

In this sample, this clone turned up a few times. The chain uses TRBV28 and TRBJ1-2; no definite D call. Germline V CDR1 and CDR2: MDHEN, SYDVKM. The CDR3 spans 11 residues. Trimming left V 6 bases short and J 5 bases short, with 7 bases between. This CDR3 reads CASSSVYGYTF. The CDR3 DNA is TGTGCCAGCAGCTCCGTTTATGGCTACACCTTC.

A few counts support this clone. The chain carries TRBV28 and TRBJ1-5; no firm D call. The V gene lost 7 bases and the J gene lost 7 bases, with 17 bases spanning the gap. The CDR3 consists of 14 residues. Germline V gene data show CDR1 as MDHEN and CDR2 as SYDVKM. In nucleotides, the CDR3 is TGTGCCAGCACTTCAGTGGGTGAGGTACAGCCCCAGCATTTT. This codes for CASTSVGEVQPQHF.

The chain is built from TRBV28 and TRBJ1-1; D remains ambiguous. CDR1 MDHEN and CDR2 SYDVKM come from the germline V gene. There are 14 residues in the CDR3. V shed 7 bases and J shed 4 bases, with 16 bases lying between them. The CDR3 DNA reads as TGTGCCAGCACTTCATGGGGTGCTAGCACTGAAGCTTTCTTT. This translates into CASTSWGASTEAFF.

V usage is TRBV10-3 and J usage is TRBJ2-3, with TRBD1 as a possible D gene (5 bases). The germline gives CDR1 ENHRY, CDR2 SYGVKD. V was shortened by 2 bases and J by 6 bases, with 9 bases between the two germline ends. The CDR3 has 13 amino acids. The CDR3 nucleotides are TGTGCCATCAGTGAGGGGGCAGGGGATACGCAGTATTTT. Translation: CAISEGAGDTQYF.

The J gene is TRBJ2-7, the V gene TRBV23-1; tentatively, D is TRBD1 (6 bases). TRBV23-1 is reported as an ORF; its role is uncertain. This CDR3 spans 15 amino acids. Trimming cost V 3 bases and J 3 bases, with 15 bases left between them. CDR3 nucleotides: TGCGCCAGCAGTCAGCGGACAGAGGCGAACTACGAGCAGTACTTC. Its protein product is CASSQRTEANYEQYF.

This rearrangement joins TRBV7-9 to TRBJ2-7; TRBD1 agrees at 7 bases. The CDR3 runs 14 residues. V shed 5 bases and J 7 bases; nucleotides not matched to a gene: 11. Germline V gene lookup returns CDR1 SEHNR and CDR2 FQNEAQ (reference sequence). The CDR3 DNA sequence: TGTGCCAGCAGCAAAGGGGGCAGCCCCGGGGAGCAGTACTTC. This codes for CASSKGGSPGEQYF.

The CDR3 nucleotides are TGTGCCAGCAGCCCGTCGGAGCGGGAAAAACTGTTTTTT. Translated: CASSPSEREKLFF. The genes are TRBV3-1 (or the pseudogene TRBV3-2) and TRBJ1-4, with D unclear. Trimming took off 4 bases at V and 8 bases at J, with 11 bases between the two ends. The germline gives CDR1 LGHDT, CDR2 YNNKEL (reference sequence). The CDR3 runs to 13 residues.

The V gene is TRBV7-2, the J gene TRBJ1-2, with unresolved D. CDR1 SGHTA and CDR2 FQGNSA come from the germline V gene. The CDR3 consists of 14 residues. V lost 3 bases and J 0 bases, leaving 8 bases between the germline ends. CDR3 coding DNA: TGTGCCAGCAGCTTCCCGAGAGCTAACTATGGCTACACCTTC. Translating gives CASSFPRANYGYTF.

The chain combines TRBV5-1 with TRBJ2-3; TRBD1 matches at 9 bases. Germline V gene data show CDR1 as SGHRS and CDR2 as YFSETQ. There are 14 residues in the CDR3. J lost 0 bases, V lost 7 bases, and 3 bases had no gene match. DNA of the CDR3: TGCGCCAGCTCGGGACAGGGCAGCACAGATACGCAGTATTTT. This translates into CASSGQGSTDTQYF.

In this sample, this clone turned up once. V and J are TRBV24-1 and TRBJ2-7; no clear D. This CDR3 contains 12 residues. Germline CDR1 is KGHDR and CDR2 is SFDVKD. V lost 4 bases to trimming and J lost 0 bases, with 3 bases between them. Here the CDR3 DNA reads TGTGCCACCAGTGACGGCTCCTACGAGCAGTACTTC. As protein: CATSDGSYEQYF.

This CDR3 reads CASSSTGNSPLHF. CDR3 sequence (DNA): TGTGCCAGCAGCTCTACAGGGAATTCACCCCTCCACTTT. The chain links TRBV7-2 to TRBJ1-6, with a tentative D call TRBD1 (6 bases). V lost 4 bases and J lost 7, with 8 bases in between. The CDR3 consists of 13 residues. Per germline, CDR1 SGHTA and CDR2 FQGNSA.

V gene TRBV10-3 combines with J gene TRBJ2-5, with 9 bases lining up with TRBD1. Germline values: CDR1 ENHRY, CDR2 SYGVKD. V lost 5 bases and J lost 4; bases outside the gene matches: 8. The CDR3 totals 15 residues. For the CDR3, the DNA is TGTGCCATCAGTCCGGGACAGGGTGATTTAGAGACCCAGTACTTC. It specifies CAISPGQGDLETQYF.

DNA for the CDR3: TGTGCCAGCACCCTAGGACTACCGGGTGGGGAGCAGTACTTC. Its protein product is CASTLGLPGGEQYF. The chain joins TRBV28 to TRBJ2-7; possibly TRBD2 for D (6 bases). The CDR3 covers 14 residues. The V gene's germline CDR1 is MDHEN and CDR2 SYDVKM. V was clipped by 7 bases and J by 7 bases, with 20 bases between them.

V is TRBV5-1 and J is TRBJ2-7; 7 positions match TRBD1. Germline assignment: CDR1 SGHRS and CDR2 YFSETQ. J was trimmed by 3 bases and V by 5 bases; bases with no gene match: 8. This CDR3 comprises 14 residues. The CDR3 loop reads CASSTQGDYYEQYF. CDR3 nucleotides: TGCGCCAGCAGTACTCAGGGGGATTACTACGAGCAGTACTTC.

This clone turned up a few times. CDR3 coding DNA: TGTGCCAGCTCACCACAGAGGACGAACACCGGGGAGCTGTTTTTT. This codes for CASSPQRTNTGELFF. The chain combines TRBV18 with TRBJ2-2; D is unclear. This CDR3 region has 15 residues. Germline CDR1 reads KGHSH; CDR2 reads LQKENI. Trimming removed 1 base from V and 0 bases from J, with 6 bases in between.